This TCR beta chain was identified in a study of blood T cell repertoires in COVID-19. Across the study: Samples taken during acute and convalescent COVID-19 were collected in the United States, Italy and Spain.

Germline CDR1 reads LNHDA; CDR2 reads SQIVND (reference sequence). The ends were cut back, 1 base at V and 1 base at J, with 11 bases in the middle. The CDR3 runs 16 residues. Repertoires were generated with immunoSEQ multiplex PCR, while TCRdb's copy carries only in-frame clones and drops some. The repertoire holds over 150,000 clones, roughly 90% seen once, with almost 5% in the top ten. Seattle's enrolled individuals joined amid active infection and were then monitored longitudinally. The TCR sequence derives from a man aged 18 to 30 with COVID-19, enrolled during active disease. The source material was peripheral blood. This chain connects TRBV19 to TRBJ1-5; D remains unclear. CDR3 amino acids: CASSIGRAGSNQPQHF. CDR3 bases: TGTGCCAGTAGTATAGGGCGGGCTGGCAGCAATCAGCCCCAGCATTTT.